This T cell receptor (beta chain) came from a study of graft-versus-host responses after intestinal transplantation. Study as a whole: Anti-thymocyte globulin induction was given to all recipients, followed by tacrolimus and steroids for 2 to 4 years. The study, taken as a whole, reports: Early post-transplant HvG declines were associated with peak circulating GvH clone levels. The marrow of recipients harbored GvH clones, and ileum or blood showed some of them first.

Investigators treated the graft tissue so that it released intraepithelial and lamina propria lymphocytes. In the case of this clone: The antigen is undetermined.

The data were produced by immunoSEQ multiplex PCR, yet TCRdb's version contains in-frame clones alone and is incomplete. The sample yields about 19,000 clones, approximately 70% seen once. The V gene's germline CDR1 is SGHVS and CDR2 FQNEAQ. The CDR3 length is 16 residues. V lost 5 bases to trimming and J lost 3 bases, with 20 bases between them. The genes are TRBV7-8 and TRBJ2-7; D is perhaps TRBD1 (6 bases). Sequencing used ileum tissue, obtained around 20 days after intestinal transplant. This clonotype originated in a human patient who received an intestinal transplant, so some T cells may come from the graft donor. The CDR3 region is CASSPFQGFFLYEQYF. The DNA of the CDR3 is TGTGCCAGCAGCCCTTTCCAGGGGTTTTTTCTCTACGAGCAGTACTTC.